This T cell receptor (beta chain) came from a study of T-cell memory formation after mild COVID-19. After removal of 6 bases from V and 8 bases from J, the junction contained 9 bases not matched to a gene. Looked up from germline, CDR1 is DFQATT and CDR2 is SNEGSKA (reference sequence). The CDR3 covers 13 residues. One entry per CDR3 protein, called by TCRdb with MiXCR from the 5' RACE reads. The sample lists 100,000 to 150,000 distinct CDR3 sequences; approximately 17% were seen once. To note about this clonotype: Its antigen remains unidentified.

Findings and limits, study-wide: A balance of CD4 and CD8 characterized clones contracting day 15 to 85, whereas later expanders leaned CD4+.

The receptor was derived from a man between 18 and 29 years old who had mild COVID-19 (a few samples of this study predate the infection). Cell type and time point are not known. Sequenced sample: PBMCs or a T cell subset sorted from them (not recorded which). The chain recombines TRBV20-1 with TRBJ1-1; 10 nucleotides align to TRBD1. The chain's CDR3 is CSASTGGDWEAFF. DNA of the CDR3: TGCAGTGCATCGACAGGGGGCGATTGGGAAGCTTTCTTT.